This is a list of T cell receptor beta chains from one sample in a study of T-cell memory formation after mild COVID-19. MiXCR, run by TCRdb on the 5' RACE reads, gives a single entry per CDR3 protein. The sample yields 85,000 to 130,000 distinct CDR3 sequences, 17% seen once. Specimen: PBMCs or a T cell subset sorted from them (not recorded which). The receptors shown here come from an adult woman who had mild COVID-19 (a few samples of this study predate the infection). Cell type and time point are not known. CDR3s include the opening cysteine and the closing phenylalanine or tryptophan.

V gene | CDR3 protein
TRBV9 | CASSEGSGVSTDTQYF
TRBV5-1 | CASSLGDGGPNTGELFF
TRBV24-1 | CATSDPRGDTEAFF
TRBV7-3 | CASSSPVGEQFF
TRBV7-2 | CASSFDWSSYEQYF
TRBV20-1 | CSATTGSSYEQYF
TRBV29-1 | CSVEDRSPGQAYQETQYF
TRBV20-1 | CSASRTGISTDTQYF
TRBV4-1 | CASSQVLAVHGDNEQFF
TRBV29-1 | CSVEDRATSGDEQFF
TRBV5-1 | CASSWQETQYF
TRBV6-2/TRBV6-3 | CASSYSPGGFSYNEQFF
TRBV11-3 | CASSPGRAGANVLTF
TRBV19 | CASTLQGSTEAFF
TRBV5-6 | CASSLAGSTDTQYF
TRBV4-1 | CASSEDRQGGYYNEQFF
TRBV30 | CAWSQAYEQYF
TRBV5-5 | CASSIGTGGYEQYF
TRBV12-3/TRBV12-4 | CASSRTSGSANEQFF
TRBV15 | CATSDSSNTGELFF
TRBV5-1 | CASSTGQGLTGELFF
TRBV6-6 | CASSKPGQGNTEAFF
TRBV7-6 | CASSLEGKYSYNEQFF
TRBV21-1 | CASSRGAGELFF
TRBV30 | CAWSVSGFNQPQHF
TRBV12-3/TRBV12-4 | CASSSRTSGLVRNEQFF
TRBV5-1 | CASSWGLAGVYNEQFF
TRBV5-4 | CASTLGGIDTQYF
TRBV15 | CATSRDSFGETQYF
TRBV5-1 | CASSLVQGRKTEAFF
TRBV3-1 | CASSPRDSTNTGELFF
TRBV12-3/TRBV12-4 | CAGSLSGNTEAFF